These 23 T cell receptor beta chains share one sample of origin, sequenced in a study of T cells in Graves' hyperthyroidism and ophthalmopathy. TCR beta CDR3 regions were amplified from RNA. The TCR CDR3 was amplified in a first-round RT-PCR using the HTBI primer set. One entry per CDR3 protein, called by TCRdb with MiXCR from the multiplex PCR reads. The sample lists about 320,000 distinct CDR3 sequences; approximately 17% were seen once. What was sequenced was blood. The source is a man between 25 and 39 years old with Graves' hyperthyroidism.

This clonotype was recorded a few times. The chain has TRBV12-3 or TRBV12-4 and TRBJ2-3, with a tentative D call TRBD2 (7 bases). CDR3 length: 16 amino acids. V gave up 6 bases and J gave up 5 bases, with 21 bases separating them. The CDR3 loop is CASSPGGRAPRDTQYF. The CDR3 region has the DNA TGTGCCAGCAGCCCCGGGGGGCGGGCCCCCCGAGATACGCAGTATTTT.

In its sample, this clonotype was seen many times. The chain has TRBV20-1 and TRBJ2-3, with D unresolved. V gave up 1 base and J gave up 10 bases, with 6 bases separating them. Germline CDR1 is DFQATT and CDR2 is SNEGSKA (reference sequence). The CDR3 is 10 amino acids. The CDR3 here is CSARVRAQYF. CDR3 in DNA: TGCAGTGCTAGAGTTAGGGCGCAGTATTTT.

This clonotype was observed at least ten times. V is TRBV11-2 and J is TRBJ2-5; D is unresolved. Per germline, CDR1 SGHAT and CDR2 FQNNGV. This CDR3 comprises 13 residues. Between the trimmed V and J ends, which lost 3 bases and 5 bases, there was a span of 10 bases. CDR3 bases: TGTGCCAGCAGCTTCAGGCAGGAGGAGACCCAGTACTTC. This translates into CASSFRQEETQYF.

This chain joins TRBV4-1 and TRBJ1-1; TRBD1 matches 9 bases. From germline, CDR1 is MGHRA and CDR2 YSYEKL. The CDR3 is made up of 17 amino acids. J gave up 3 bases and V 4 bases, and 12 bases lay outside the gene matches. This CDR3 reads CASSRGTGHPEDTEAFF. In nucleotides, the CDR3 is TGCGCCAGCAGCCGAGGGACAGGGCACCCCGAGGACACTGAAGCTTTCTTT.

CDR3: CASSFGLAGSTDTQYF. The CDR3 DNA reads TGCGCCAGCAGCTTCGGACTAGCGGGCTCTACAGATACGCAGTATTTT. The genes are TRBV5-1 and TRBJ2-3, with 11 bases lining up with TRBD2. Germline V gene data show CDR1 as SGHRS and CDR2 as YFSETQ. The CDR3 is 16 amino acids. V shed 2 bases and J 3 bases; nucleotides not matched to a gene: 5.

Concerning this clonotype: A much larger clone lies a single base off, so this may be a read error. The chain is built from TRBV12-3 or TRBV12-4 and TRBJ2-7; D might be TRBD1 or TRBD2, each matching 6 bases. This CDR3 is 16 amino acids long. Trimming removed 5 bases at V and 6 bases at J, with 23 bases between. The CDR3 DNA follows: TGTGCCAGCAGTCCTAGATGCGGGACACAATTCTGCGAGCAGTACTTC. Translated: CASSPRCGTQFCEQYF.

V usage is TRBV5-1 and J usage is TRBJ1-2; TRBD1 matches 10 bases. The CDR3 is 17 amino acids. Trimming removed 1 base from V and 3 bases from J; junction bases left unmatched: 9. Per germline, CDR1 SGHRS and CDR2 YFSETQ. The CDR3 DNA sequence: TGCGCCAGCAGCTTGCTCGCCTCCGGGACAGGGGACTATGGCTACACCTTC. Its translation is CASSLLASGTGDYGYTF.

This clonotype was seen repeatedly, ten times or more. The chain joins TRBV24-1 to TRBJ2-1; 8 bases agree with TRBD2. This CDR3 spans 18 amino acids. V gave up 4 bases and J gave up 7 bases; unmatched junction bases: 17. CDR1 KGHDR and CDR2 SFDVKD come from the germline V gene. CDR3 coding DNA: TGTGCCACCAGTGACCGATCTCCGGGACTAGGGGCGGGGAATGAGCAGTTCTTC. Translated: CATSDRSPGLGAGNEQFF.

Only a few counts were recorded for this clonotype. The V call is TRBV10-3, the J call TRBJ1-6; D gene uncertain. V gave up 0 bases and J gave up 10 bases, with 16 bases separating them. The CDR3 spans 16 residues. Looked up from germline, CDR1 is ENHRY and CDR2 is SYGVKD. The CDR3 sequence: CAISESVLPGRSPLHF. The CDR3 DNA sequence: TGTGCCATCAGTGAGTCGGTCCTCCCCGGGAGGTCACCCCTCCACTTT.

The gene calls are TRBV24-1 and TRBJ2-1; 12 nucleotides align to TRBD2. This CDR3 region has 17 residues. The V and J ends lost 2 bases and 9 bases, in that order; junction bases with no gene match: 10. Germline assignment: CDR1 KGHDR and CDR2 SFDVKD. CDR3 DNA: TGTGCCACCAGTGATTGGCCCCTAGCGGGAGGGCCGGGTGAGCAGTTCTTC. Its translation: CATSDWPLAGGPGEQFF.

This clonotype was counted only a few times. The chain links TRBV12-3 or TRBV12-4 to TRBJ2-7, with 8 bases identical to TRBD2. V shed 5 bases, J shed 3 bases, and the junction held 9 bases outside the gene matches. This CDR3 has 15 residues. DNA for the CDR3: TGTGCCAGCAGTCCGGGAGGGAGGGCCCTCTACGAGCAGTACTTC. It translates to CASSPGGRALYEQYF.

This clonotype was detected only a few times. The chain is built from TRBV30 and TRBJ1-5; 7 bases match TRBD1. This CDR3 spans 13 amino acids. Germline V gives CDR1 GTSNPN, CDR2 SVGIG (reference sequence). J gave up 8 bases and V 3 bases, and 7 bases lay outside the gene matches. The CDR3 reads CAWSPTGLEPQHF. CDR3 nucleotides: TGTGCCTGGAGCCCGACAGGGTTGGAGCCCCAGCATTTT.

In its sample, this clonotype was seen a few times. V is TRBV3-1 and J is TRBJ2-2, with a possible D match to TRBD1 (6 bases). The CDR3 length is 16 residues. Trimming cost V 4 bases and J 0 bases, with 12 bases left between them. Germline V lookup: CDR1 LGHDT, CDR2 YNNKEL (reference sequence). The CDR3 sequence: CASSPTGHSNTGELFF. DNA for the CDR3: TGTGCCAGCAGCCCCACGGGACATTCGAACACCGGGGAGCTGTTTTTT.

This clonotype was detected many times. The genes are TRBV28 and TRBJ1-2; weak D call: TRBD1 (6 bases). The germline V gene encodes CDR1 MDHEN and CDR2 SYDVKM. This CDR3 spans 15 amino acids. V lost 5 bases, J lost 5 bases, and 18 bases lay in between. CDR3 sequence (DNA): TGTGCCAGCAGTCCCCTGGACAGTCTACTTTATGGCTACACCTTC. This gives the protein CASSPLDSLLYGYTF.

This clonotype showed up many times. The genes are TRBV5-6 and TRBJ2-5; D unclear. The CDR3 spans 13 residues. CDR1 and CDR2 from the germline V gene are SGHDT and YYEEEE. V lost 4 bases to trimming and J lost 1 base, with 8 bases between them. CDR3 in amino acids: CASSRGPQETQYF. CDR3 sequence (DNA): TGTGCCAGCAGCCGTGGACCCCAAGAGACCCAGTACTTC.

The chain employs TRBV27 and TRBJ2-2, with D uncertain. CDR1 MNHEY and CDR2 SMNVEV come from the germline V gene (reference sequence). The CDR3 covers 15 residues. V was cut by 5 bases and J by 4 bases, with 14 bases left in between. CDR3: CASSPLRTGTGELFF. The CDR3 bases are TGTGCCAGCAGTCCCCTCCGGACGGGCACCGGGGAGCTGTTTTTT.

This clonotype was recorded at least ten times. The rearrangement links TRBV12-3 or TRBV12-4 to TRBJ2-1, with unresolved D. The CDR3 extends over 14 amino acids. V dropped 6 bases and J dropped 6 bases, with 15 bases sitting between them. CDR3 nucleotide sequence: TGTGCCAGCAGCTTCCCGTGGCGTTTCAATGAGCAGTTCTTC. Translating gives CASSFPWRFNEQFF.

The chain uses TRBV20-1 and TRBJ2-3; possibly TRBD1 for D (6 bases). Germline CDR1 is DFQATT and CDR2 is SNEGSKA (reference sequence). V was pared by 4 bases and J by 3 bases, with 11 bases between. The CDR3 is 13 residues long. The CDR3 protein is CSATGDGTDTQYF. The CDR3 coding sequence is TGCAGTGCTACAGGGGACGGAACAGATACGCAGTATTTT.

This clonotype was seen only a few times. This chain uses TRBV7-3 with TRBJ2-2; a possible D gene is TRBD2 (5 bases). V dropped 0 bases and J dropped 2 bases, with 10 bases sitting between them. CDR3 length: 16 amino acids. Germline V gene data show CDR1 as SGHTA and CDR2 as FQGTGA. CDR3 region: CASSLTAVINTGELFF. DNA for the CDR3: TGTGCCAGCAGCTTAACAGCGGTCATTAACACCGGGGAGCTGTTTTTT.

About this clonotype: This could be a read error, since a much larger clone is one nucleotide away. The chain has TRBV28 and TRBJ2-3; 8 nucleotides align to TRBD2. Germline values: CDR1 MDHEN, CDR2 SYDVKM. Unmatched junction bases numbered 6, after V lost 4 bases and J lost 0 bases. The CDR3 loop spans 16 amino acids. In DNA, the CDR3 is TGTGCCAGCAGTTCCGGCGGGAGGCTGAGCACAGATACGCAGTATTTT. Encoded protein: CASSSGGRLSTDTQYF. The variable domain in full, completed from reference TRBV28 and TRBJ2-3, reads DVKVTQSSRYLVKRTGEKVFLECVQDMDHENMFWYRQDPGLGLRLIYFSYDVKMKEKGDIPEGYSVSREKKERFSLILESASTNQTSMYLCASSSGGRLSTDTQYFGPGTRLTVL.

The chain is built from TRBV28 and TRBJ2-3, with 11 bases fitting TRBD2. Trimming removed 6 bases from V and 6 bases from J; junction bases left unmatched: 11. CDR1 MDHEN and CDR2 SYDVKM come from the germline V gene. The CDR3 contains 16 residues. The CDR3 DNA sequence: TGTGCCAGCAGCAAGGGTAGCGGGAGGGCCTTGGATACGCAGTATTTT. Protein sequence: CASSKGSGRALDTQYF.

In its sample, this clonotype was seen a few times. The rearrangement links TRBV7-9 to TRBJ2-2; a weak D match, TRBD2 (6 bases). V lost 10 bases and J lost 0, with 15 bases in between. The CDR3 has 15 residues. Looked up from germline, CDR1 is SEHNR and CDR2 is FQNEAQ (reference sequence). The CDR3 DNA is TGTGCCATCACGGCGGGAAACGCGAACACCGGGGAGCTGTTTTTT. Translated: CAITAGNANTGELFF.

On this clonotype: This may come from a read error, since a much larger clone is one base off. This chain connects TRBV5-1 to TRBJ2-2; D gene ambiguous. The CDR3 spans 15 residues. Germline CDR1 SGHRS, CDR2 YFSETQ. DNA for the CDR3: TGCACCAGCAGCTTTTTCGAGGCGAACACCGGGGAGCTGTTTTTT. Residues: CTSSFFEANTGELFF.